This T cell receptor beta chain emerged from a study of cytomegalovirus exposure and HLA in healthy donors (TCRdb year 2017). Describing the broader study: An earlier analysis of approximately 590 of the donors reported 250 to 350 Gb of sequence data and around 110 million unique TCR beta sequences from about 179 million T cells. Genome-wide SNP genotypes for about 65% of the 666 donors were used in a later genetic analysis, which treated that subset as a discovery cohort. To study patterns of TCR occurrence, a later analysis re-analyzed previously published TCR beta repertoires from several hundred donors and added high-resolution HLA genotyping. A separate validation cohort of roughly 130 different subjects was used in addition to the 666-subject first cohort. An early release covering 550 to 650 HLA-typed donors comprised roughly 300 gigabases of sequencing data and approximately 80 million unique TCR sequences. Among the approximately 400 genotyped donors, around 81% belonged to the genetic ancestry cluster associated with self-reported Caucasian donors. To predict cytomegalovirus infection status, the study brought together high-throughput TCR immunosequencing, statistical association of individual TCRs with disease status, and machine learning. In the later analysis, no new phenotypic data were used to find candidate immune exposures; instead, reliance was placed on TCR beta sequences and their occurrence across donors. Several DR-DQ haplotypes were treated as single units for association and clustering because of strong linkage in the cohort. All discovery cohort repertoires had been generated on a single sequencing platform. To decide whether each TCR beta V gene segment behaved as functional or pseudogenic, an earlier analysis of some 600 of the donors relied on high-throughput TCR beta sequencing. Both class I and class II loci were covered by HLA typing, at four-digit resolution. Donor age, sex, ethnicity and CMV serostatus were collected together with the repertoire data. Across roughly 420 genotyped donors of the cohort, an average of about 200,000 unique TCR beta nucleotide sequences per donor were sequenced, and approximately 17% of those sequences were non-productive. Typing coverage differed by locus: A, B, C, DRB1 and DQB1 were typed in about 629-640 donors, DQA1 in roughly 500, DPA1 in approximately 610, and DPB1 in approximately 450. The study was designed to test whether signatures of past pathogen exposure could be identified by cataloging public T cell receptors. Using immunosequencing, the study profiled T cell repertoires from 666 subjects and related those repertoires to cytomegalovirus serostatus. The investigation overall reported the following: The 87-base-pair reads could not distinguish some IMGT-functional V segments, including TRBV6-2 and TRBV6-3, so those segments were excluded. The authors suggested that the approach could potentially be generalized to other disease states and immunological phenotypes. A later genetic analysis associated a missense DCLRE1C variant with V-gene and J-gene trimming of TCR beta chains, and an independent cohort replicated the association. Across donors, most TCR sequences were observed very rarely, whereas some public TCRs were present in many individuals. HLA typing was unavailable for some donors at each locus, so association tests used only the typed subset. A further reported finding was that TCR beta sequences accurately predicted the HLA-A and HLA-B alleles for most subjects in the first cohort. In vitro tests confirmed that three of the cytomegalovirus-associated TCR beta chains recognize cytomegalovirus antigens. This cohort had only TCR beta chains sequenced, and the lack of alpha or paired-chain data limited which features could be detected. Correlated functional status among segregating V segments might be attributable to linkage disequilibrium, but an unknown experimental factor could not be ruled out. The study gave a list of 150 to 200 TCR beta chains associated with cytomegalovirus. For the cohort, immune exposure information was limited to CMV serostatus. Several of the top co-occurrence clusters appeared to be linked to parvovirus B19, influenza, CMV and Epstein-Barr virus, according to a later analysis. Sequencing depth was assumed to be roughly uniform across donors in the presence/absence analyses, though that assumption may not hold. When HLA alleles, especially DR and DQ, strongly co-occurred, attributing TCR associations to individual alleles was difficult. The earlier analysis of 587 of the donors excluded roughly 17 rarely observed V segments, including chromosome 9 orphons, because counts were too low. In a later genetic analysis, fewer N-insertions in productive TCRs were reported among donors in an Asian-associated ancestry cluster than the roughly 710-donor mean. A later analysis found that most CMV-associated TCR beta chains appeared HLA-restricted, with HLA associations seemingly driven largely by CMV exposure. A later analysis associated about 17,000 TCR beta sequences with specific HLA alleles at a false discovery rate of 0.05. Cytomegalovirus status was reported to be diagnosed by the classifier with high specificity and sensitivity in both the original and validation cohorts. According to a later analysis, TCR association rates differed among HLA loci, with DRB1 alleles showing the most associated TCRs and HLA-C alleles showing the fewest. Broadly in line with IMGT annotations, most TCR beta V segments showed up in productive rearrangements about 90% or about 30% of the time in an earlier analysis of under 700 of the donors. A cluster of highly shared sequence variants was judged likely to represent a technical artifact of the sequencing pipeline. In a later analysis, HLA-associated TCR beta chains showed more clonal expansion and lower generation probabilities than non-associated chains that were equally common.

From the cysteine through the phenylalanine, the CDR3 covers 17 amino acids. The kept DNA is CDR3 alone, 51 bases in frame from the first base. CDR1 and CDR2 (SGHDN, FVKESK) derive from the germline V gene. V lost 4 bases and J lost 3 bases; the stretch between them is 18 bases long. Of note for this clone: No cognate antigen has been identified for it. No per-base quality is available; no much larger clone lies one base away.

Library method: the immunoSEQ multiplex PCR assay. A mixture of 60 forward primers for TCR Vbeta segments and 13 reverse primers for TCR Jbeta segments was used in the multiplex PCR. A multiplex PCR assay on genomic DNA amplified the CDR3 region of rearranged TCR beta genes. On the Illumina HiSeq System, the amplified TCR beta libraries were sequenced as 87-base-pair reads. In the paper's pipeline: A later analysis tallied 80 million to 95 million unique TCR beta chains across the 666 repertoires, and about 10 million of those chains were shared by two or more donors. To remove PCR and sequencing errors, raw reads were error-corrected and collapsed into unique sequences using a nearest-neighbor algorithm that merged closely related sequences. CDR3 sequences were aligned to IMGT reference sequences to assign V, D and J gene segments. For a sequence to be retained, at least a six-nucleotide match to both a V gene segment and a J gene segment was required. A rearrangement counted as productive if the CDR3 had no stop codons and remained in frame with V and J, and every other rearrangement counted as non-productive. Following IMGT convention, CDR3 was defined as the stretch from the second conserved V-encoded cysteine to the conserved J-encoded phenylalanine. In an earlier analysis of some 550 of the donors, sequences lacking an unambiguous match to a single V gene segment were excluded. In an earlier analysis of some 590 of the donors, a V segment was called functional when productive rearrangements were above 56.7%, and segregating when the standard deviation between donors exceeded 5%. A statistical classification framework was built to diagnose cytomegalovirus status from the catalog of TCR beta chain sequences. In a later analysis, TCR nucleotide sequences were compared against IMGT/GENE-DB human TR gene sequences so that V and J genes could be assigned. A later analysis assigned CDR3 sequences and most-parsimonious VDJ recombination scenarios with the TCRdist pipeline. In a later analysis, each TCR beta chain was defined by its CDR3 amino acid sequence together with its V-gene family, and reads without a unique V-gene family were excluded. To address suspected cross-contamination and a sequencing artifact, a later analysis removed approximately 590 highly shared, low-generation-probability nucleotide sequences. A later analysis calculated a clonal expansion index for each public chain from normalized within-repertoire ranks of inferred template counts. In a later analysis, generation probabilities were computed using a VDJ recombination model fitted to out-of-frame rearrangements, and the results were checked against IGoR. In a later analysis, TCR-TCR, TCR-HLA and TCR-CMV co-occurrence was scored with hypergeometric tests, and a repertoire-size bias correction was applied to TCR pairs. A later analysis estimated false discovery rates by permuting HLA or CMV assignments 20 times. In a later analysis, co-occurring TCRs were grouped with DBSCAN, and TCRdist sequence similarity was added when clustering was performed within HLA-allele-positive subsets. For co-occurrence clustering, repertoires with fewer than 30,000 or more than 120,000 public chains were excluded, along with roughly 5 repertoires with anomalous nucleotide sharing. This immuneACCESS table, as held by TCRdb, lists in-frame sequences with V and J called but not all clones. Of the missing ones, under half trace to an unresolved V gene in checked studies; the others have no known cause. The V and J calls and clone size are taken from that table; D and trimming were inferred from the DNA. This sample gives almost 200,000 clones in total; roughly 85% of them show up just once. The top ten clonotypes cover approximately 4.7% of the sample.

The cohort consisted of 650 to 700 healthy bone marrow donors. Cohort members were all nominally healthy when sampled, although unrecorded immune exposures were likely present. The donor was CMV seropositive and was included in the group of some 290 seropositive cohort members. Every donor gave a peripheral blood sample, and the peripheral blood mononuclear cells from that sample were used for TCR beta sequencing. The Qiagen DNeasy Blood Extraction Kit was used to extract genomic DNA from the blood cell samples. The V gene is TRBV14 and the J gene is TRBJ1-4, with TRBD1 perhaps the D gene, on 6 matching bases. Sequences were obtained from PBMCs. This clonotype originated in a woman aged 30 to 39 in good health and CMV-seropositive. The nucleotide sequence reads as follows: TGTGCCAGCAGCCGAATATGGGGGGGCCGGGCTAATGAAAAACTGTTTTTT. Translated, it reads CASSRIWGGRANEKLFF. Supplemented by the reference TRBV14 and TRBJ1-4 proteins around the CDR3, the complete variable domain is EAGVTQFPSHSVIEKGQTVTLRCDPISGHDNLYWYRRVMGKEIKFLLHFVKESKQDESGMPNNRFLAERTGGTYSTLKVQPAELEDSGVYFCASSRIWGGRANEKLFFGSGTQLSVL.